This T cell receptor (beta chain) was found in a study of T cells after yellow fever vaccination (dated by TCRdb to between 2018 and 2020). Study-level background: The SMART-Seq v4 Ultra Low Input RNA kit was used to prepare libraries from fractions with low cell numbers. Bulk TCR alpha and beta repertoires were sequenced longitudinally to track T-cell clones before and after primary and booster YFV17D yellow fever vaccination. Two healthy male donors, one aged 18 to 29 and one aged 30 to 39 years, were included in the cohort. Blood was collected at multiple timepoints before and after primary and secondary immunization, and bulk PBMC replicates and cell subsets were isolated.

CDR1 DFQATT and CDR2 SNEGSKA are derived from the germline V gene (reference sequence). Trimming removed 3 bases from V and 2 bases from J, leaving 8 bases between the germline ends. Its CDR3 holds 13 amino acids, cysteine through phenylalanine. The only DNA kept is the CDR3, 39 bases in frame from the first base. Sample treatment or condition, as interpreted from the label and publication: live attenuated yellow fever vaccine strain. Two biological replicates of bulk PBMCs were collected at each blood-draw timepoint. A standard Ficoll-Paque protocol was used to isolate PBMCs from peripheral blood. TriZol was used to extract RNA from bulk PBMCs, from CD4 and CD8 fractions, and from dextramer-positive and dextramer-negative fractions. TCR cDNA was synthesized by 5'RACE template switching, which introduced a universal primer site and unique molecular identifiers. Priming for cDNA synthesis came from both the TCR alpha and TCR beta constant segments. Library amplification involved two PCR steps, and the second step added sample barcodes and sequencing adapters. Sequencing of the libraries was done on either Illumina HiSeq 2500 (2x100 bp) or NovaSeq (2x150 bp). The paper's data handling went like this. Demultiplexing of reads and collapsing into UMI consensus sequences were performed with MIGEC, and V(D)J alignment was carried out with MiXCR. Using edgeR on replicate PBMC samples, clonotypes were called vaccine-responding if FDR was below 0.01 and the log2 fold change was above 5 up to day 15. CD4 or CD8 identity was assigned to each bulk clonotype according to whether the clonotype was present at higher abundance in the sequenced CD4 repertoire or the sequenced CD8 repertoire. TCRdb applied fastp at Q25 and MiXCR to the public reads, then kept only in-frame beta chains. Each CDR3 protein appears once, grouped with its most common genes and DNA. What appears here as the V and J calls and clone size reflects TCRdb's work, not the paper's. This sample comprises 300,000 to 450,000 distinct CDR3 sequences, around 6.4% of them detected only once. Approximately 16% of the sample belongs to the ten largest clones.

Points on this clonotype: Its antigen has not been determined. No base quality information exists; no much larger clone differs at one position.

General study outcomes and caveats: Compared with the primary T-cell response, the secondary T-cell response was faster but weaker, reaching its peak on day 5 rather than on day 15. Because abundant contaminating clonotypes from the bulk population could be contained in FACS-sorted repertoires, computational filtering was required. A small fraction of clonotypes showed up in both the CD4 and CD8 compartments, probably as a result of convergent recombination. Most clones expanded after primary vaccination were re-detected after the booster (about 96% of CD4 and roughly 85% of CD8), suggesting broad memory maintenance. Because the study included only a couple of donors, the extent to which the findings can be generalized is limited.

The chain employs TRBV20-1 and TRBJ2-1; the D gene is possibly TRBD1 or TRBD2, each agreeing over 6 bases. The source material was PBMCs, sampled 5 days after the yellow fever booster vaccination. The sequence came from a man aged 30-40 years who received the YFV17D yellow fever vaccine. The CDR3 protein is CSASGGTYNEQFF. The DNA reads as follows: TGCAGTGCTAGCGGGGGCACCTACAATGAGCAGTTCTTC.